This TCR beta chain was obtained from a study of graft-versus-host responses after intestinal transplantation. Looking at the study overall: Transplant recipients had multivisceral, liver-intestinal, or isolated intestinal grafts.

With 4 bases clipped from V and 7 bases from J, the junction kept 10 bases outside the gene matches. The CDR3 consists of 15 residues. Germline V gives CDR1 SGDLS, CDR2 YYNGEE. A note on this clone: The antigen is not known.

General study points: Recipient marrow showed GvH clones, some seen first in ileum or blood. Where graft-donor T cell macrochimerism was present, patients had high graft-versus-host to host-versus-graft clonal ratios in allografts. There was an association between peak levels of circulating GvH clones and early post-transplant HvG declines.

Assay used: immunoSEQ multiplex PCR; TCRdb lists only in-frame clones, some missing. The table lists about 3,200 clones, about 93% of them singletons. This TCR derives from a human patient who received an intestinal transplant, so some T cells may come from the graft donor. Here the sequenced sample was bone marrow, taken approximately 370 days after transplant. This chain joins TRBV9 and TRBJ1-1, with TRBD1 matching 10 bases. CDR3 sequence reads: CASSPRDRGGGEAFF. The CDR3 coding sequence is TGTGCCAGCAGCCCACGGGACAGGGGAGGCGGTGAAGCTTTCTTT.